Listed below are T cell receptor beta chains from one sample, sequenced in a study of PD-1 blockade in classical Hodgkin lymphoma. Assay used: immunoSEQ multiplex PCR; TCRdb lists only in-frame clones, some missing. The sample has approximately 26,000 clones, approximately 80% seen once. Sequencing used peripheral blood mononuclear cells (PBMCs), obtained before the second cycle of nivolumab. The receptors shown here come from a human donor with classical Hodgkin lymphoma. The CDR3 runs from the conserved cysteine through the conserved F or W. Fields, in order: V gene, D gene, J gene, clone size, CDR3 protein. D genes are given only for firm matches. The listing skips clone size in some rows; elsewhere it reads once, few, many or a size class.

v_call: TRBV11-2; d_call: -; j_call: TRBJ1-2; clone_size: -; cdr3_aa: CASSSRGGYGYTF
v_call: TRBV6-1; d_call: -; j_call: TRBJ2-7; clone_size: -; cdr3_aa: CASRTAYEQYF
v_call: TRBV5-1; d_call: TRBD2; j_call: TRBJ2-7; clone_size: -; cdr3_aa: CASSLVASGNYEQYF
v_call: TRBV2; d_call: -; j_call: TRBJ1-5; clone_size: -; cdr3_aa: CASSGEGYQPQHF
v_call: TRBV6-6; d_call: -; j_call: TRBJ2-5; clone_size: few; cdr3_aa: CASRSQRLQETQYF
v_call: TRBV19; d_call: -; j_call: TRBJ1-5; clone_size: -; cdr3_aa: CASSITRDNNQPQHF
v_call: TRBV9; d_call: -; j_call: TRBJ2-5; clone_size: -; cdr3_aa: CASSVQGSETQYF
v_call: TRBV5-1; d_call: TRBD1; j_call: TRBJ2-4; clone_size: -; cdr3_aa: CASNLTGGLGGNIQYF
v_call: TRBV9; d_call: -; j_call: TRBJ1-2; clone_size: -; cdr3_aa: CASSVGPVNYGYTF
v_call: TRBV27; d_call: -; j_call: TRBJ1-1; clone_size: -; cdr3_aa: CASSSGIMNTEAFF
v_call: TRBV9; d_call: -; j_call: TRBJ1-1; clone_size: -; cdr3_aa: CAGNTEAFF
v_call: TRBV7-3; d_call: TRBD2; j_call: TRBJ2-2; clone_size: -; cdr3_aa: CASSSTGTITGELFF
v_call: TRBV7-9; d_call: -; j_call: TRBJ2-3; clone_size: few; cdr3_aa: CASSLLTGSWDTQYF